The 31 T cell receptor beta chains in this list originate from one sample, sequenced in a study of T cells after yellow fever vaccination. TCRdb reprocessed the 5' RACE reads via MiXCR and lists one record per CDR3 protein. The data hold under 300,000 distinct CDR3 sequences, with about 7% observed a single time. The sequencing here drew on CD4+ T cells sorted from PBMCs, taken on the day of the yellow fever booster vaccination. The receptors shown here come from a man between 25 and 39 years old who received the YFV17D yellow fever vaccine.

This clonotype was found a few times. The chain has TRBV14 and TRBJ2-5; 8 bases align to TRBD2. Germline V gene lookup returns CDR1 SGHDN and CDR2 FVKESK. The CDR3 runs 17 residues. J lost 5 bases, V lost 2 bases, and 13 bases had no gene match. The CDR3 nucleotides are TGTGCCAGCAGCCAATCTTCGCGGGAGGACTTCAGGGAGACCCAGTACTTC. Translated, it gives CASSQSSREDFRETQYF. Complete variable domain (other parts from reference TRBV14 and TRBJ2-5): EAGVTQFPSHSVIEKGQTVTLRCDPISGHDNLYWYRRVMGKEIKFLLHFVKESKQDESGMPNNRFLAERTGGTYSTLKVQPAELEDSGVYFCASSQSSREDFRETQYFGPGTRLLVL.

This clonotype was seen ten or more times. This chain joins TRBV12-3 or TRBV12-4 and TRBJ2-1; TRBD2 agrees at 7 bases. Trimming cost V 7 bases and J 4 bases; bases outside gene matches: 4. There are 13 residues in the CDR3. The CDR3 is CASNSGPYNEQFF. CDR3 in DNA: TGTGCCAGCAATAGCGGGCCTTACAATGAGCAGTTCTTC.

V is TRBV24-1 and J is TRBJ2-6; possibly TRBD1 for D (5 bases). The V gene's germline CDR1 is KGHDR and CDR2 SFDVKD. Trimming removed 5 bases at V and 2 bases at J, with 15 bases between. The CDR3 covers 17 residues. The chain's CDR3 is CATSAPDRTPGANVLTF. The CDR3 bases are TGTGCCACCAGTGCCCCCGACAGAACCCCTGGGGCCAACGTCCTGACTTTC.

In this sample, this clonotype turned up a few times. The chain carries TRBV7-9 and TRBJ2-2, with 8 bases identical to TRBD1. The V and J ends lost 5 bases and 3 bases, in that order; junction bases with no gene match: 5. This CDR3 contains 15 residues. The germline gives CDR1 SEHNR, CDR2 FQNEAQ (reference sequence). DNA for the CDR3: TGTGCCAGCAGCCAGGGGGCGCTTGACACCGGGGAGCTGTTTTTT. It is translated as CASSQGALDTGELFF.

This clonotype was observed a few times. J is TRBJ2-1 and V is TRBV18; the match to TRBD2 covers 12 bases. Germline lookup yields CDR1 KGHSH and CDR2 LQKENI. The CDR3 consists of 14 residues. The V and J ends lost 8 bases and 5 bases, in that order; junction bases with no gene match: 4. The CDR3, as DNA: TGTGCCAGCCAGGGACTAGCGGGCGACAATGAGCAGTTCTTC. This gives the protein CASQGLAGDNEQFF.

This clonotype was detected many times. The chain couples TRBV12-3 or TRBV12-4 to TRBJ2-4; TRBD1 might be the D (7 bases). The CDR3 is 13 amino acids. V dropped 5 bases and J dropped 10 bases, with 15 bases sitting between them. The CDR3: CASSGRQGGIQYF. The CDR3 DNA is TGTGCCAGCAGTGGTCGACAGGGAGGTATTCAGTACTTC.

CDR3 region: CASSLGRGTSDYNEQFF. CDR3 DNA sequence: TGCGCCAGCAGCTTGGGGAGAGGGACTAGCGACTACAATGAGCAGTTCTTC. The chain recombines TRBV5-1 with TRBJ2-1, with TRBD2 matching 10 bases. With 0 bases clipped from V and 3 bases from J, the junction kept 6 bases outside the gene matches. The germline gives CDR1 SGHRS, CDR2 YFSETQ. CDR3 length: 17 amino acids.

The V and J genes are TRBV4-3 and TRBJ2-7, with D unclear. Trimming took 2 bases from V and 0 from J, leaving 5 bases between them. The CDR3 loop spans 13 amino acids. The germline gives CDR1 LGHNA, CDR2 YSLEER. The CDR3 is CASSQLVSYEQYF. DNA of the CDR3: TGCGCCAGCAGCCAACTGGTCTCCTACGAGCAGTACTTC.

This clonotype turned up a few times. The chain couples TRBV18 to TRBJ1-2, with D maybe TRBD1 (5 bases). The CDR3 is made up of 15 amino acids. Trimming removed 5 bases at V and 0 bases at J, with 13 bases between. Germline CDR1 is KGHSH and CDR2 is LQKENI. CDR3 nucleotides: TGTGCCAGCTCAGACCCGGGACTAGCTAACTATGGCTACACCTTC. Protein: CASSDPGLANYGYTF.

This clonotype was seen at least ten times. The chain has TRBV7-2 and TRBJ2-3; the D is unclear. The CDR3 is 15 amino acids. V shed 1 base and J shed 1 base, with 9 bases lying between them. CDR1 is SGHTA, CDR2 FQGNSA, per germline. The CDR3 DNA is TGTGCCAGCAGCTTAGGGGCCCCCCGCACAGATACGCAGTATTTT. This codes for CASSLGAPRTDTQYF.

This chain links TRBV20-1 with TRBJ2-2; D not certain. V shed 3 bases and J shed 6 bases, with 5 bases lying between them. The CDR3 contains 11 residues. CDR1 DFQATT and CDR2 SNEGSKA come from the germline V gene (reference sequence). DNA of the CDR3: TGCAGTGCTAGGAGCGCCGGGGAGCTGTTTTTT. Its translation: CSARSAGELFF.

This clonotype has ten or more counts. This chain connects TRBV20-1 to TRBJ2-3; no definite D call. This CDR3 is built from 12 residues. Deletions cut 0 bases from V and 8 bases from J, with 9 bases between. Germline V gene sequence: CDR1 DFQATT, CDR2 SNEGSKA (reference sequence). The CDR3 spells CSARDGFGTQYF. The CDR3, as DNA: TGCAGTGCTAGAGATGGGTTTGGTACGCAGTATTTT.

This clonotype was picked up many times. The chain has TRBV10-3 and TRBJ2-7; D might be TRBD2 (5 bases). Germline assignment: CDR1 ENHRY and CDR2 SYGVKD. CDR3 length equals 13 residues. Trimming took off 2 bases at V and 0 bases at J, with 5 bases between the two ends. The CDR3 sequence: CAISETSSYEQYF. CDR3 sequence (DNA): TGTGCCATCAGTGAGACTAGCTCCTACGAGCAGTACTTC.

A few counts support this clonotype. The chain uses TRBV29-1 and TRBJ1-5; D may be TRBD1 (5 bases). Trimming stripped 5 bases from V and 11 bases from J, with 16 bases between. Germline loops: CDR1 SQVTM, CDR2 ANQGSEA. The CDR3 is 12 amino acids. CDR3 bases: TGCAGCGTTACCAATGGGGGAGCGGCCCAGCATTTT. Translation gives CSVTNGGAAQHF.

This clonotype was seen at least ten times. V and J are TRBV29-1 and TRBJ2-3; 8 bases agree with TRBD1. The V and J ends lost 3 bases and 1 base, in that order; junction bases with no gene match: 3. Germline V lookup: CDR1 SQVTM, CDR2 ANQGSEA. The CDR3 is 14 amino acids. CDR3 in DNA: TGCAGCGTTGAGGGCAGGGGGCGCACAGATACGCAGTATTTT. Protein product: CSVEGRGRTDTQYF.

This clonotype occurred many times. The CDR3 region is CASSFGLADYEQYF. The CDR3 DNA sequence: TGTGCCAGCAGCTTCGGACTAGCGGATTACGAGCAGTACTTC. This rearrangement joins TRBV7-8 to TRBJ2-7, with 10 bases identical to TRBD2. Losses at the gene ends were 3 bases for V and 4 bases for J; bases not matched to a gene: 3. Germline-derived CDR1 and CDR2 are SGHVS and FQNEAQ. This CDR3 comprises 14 residues.

A word on this clonotype: Given a much more abundant clone one base away, this may be a read error. The chain is built from TRBV3-1 and TRBJ2-5; perhaps TRBD2 as D (5 bases). This CDR3 has 13 residues. The germline V gene encodes CDR1 LGHDT and CDR2 YNNKEL (reference sequence). V was trimmed by 8 bases and J by 4 bases, leaving 14 bases between them. The CDR3 region is CASCPDLSETQYF. DNA of the CDR3: TGTGCCAGCTGCCCGGACTTATCAGAGACCCAGTACTTC.

This chain connects TRBV28 to TRBJ2-3; a possible D gene is TRBD2 (5 bases). Germline values: CDR1 MDHEN, CDR2 SYDVKM. The CDR3 runs 15 residues. Between the trimmed V and J ends, which lost 4 bases and 3 bases, there was a span of 14 bases. The CDR3 DNA sequence: TGTGCCAGCAGTTCCCCCCCGGACTTGACAGATACGCAGTATTTT. It encodes CASSSPPDLTDTQYF.

This clonotype was detected only a few times. The chain has TRBV6-2 or TRBV6-3 and TRBJ2-5; no definite D call. Germline V CDR1 and CDR2: MNHEY, SVGEGT. The CDR3 totals 13 residues. The V and J ends lost 7 bases and 1 base respectively, with 10 bases between them. CDR3 nucleotides: TGTGCCAGCACCTTATTGCGCCAAGAGACCCAGTACTTC. Translated: CASTLLRQETQYF.

The chain uses TRBV19 and TRBJ1-1, with 8 bases identical to TRBD1. CDR3 size: 16 residues. The V gene end was trimmed by 2 bases and the J gene end by 4 bases; junction bases not matched to a gene: 9. Germline CDR1 is LNHDA and CDR2 is SQIVND (reference sequence). This CDR3 is CASSIRPGTGATEAFF. Written as DNA, the CDR3 is TGTGCCAGTAGTATACGTCCCGGGACAGGAGCCACTGAAGCTTTCTTT. The full variable domain, its missing parts supplied by reference TRBV19 and TRBJ1-1, is DGGITQSPKYLFRKEGQNVTLSCEQNLNHDAMYWYRQDPGQGLRLIYYSQIVNDFQKGDIAEGYSVSREKKESFPLTVTSAQKNPTAFYLCASSIRPGTGATEAFFGQGTRLTVV.

This clonotype was found many times. The chain is built from TRBV7-2 and TRBJ2-3; no firm D call. CDR3 length: 12 residues. Trimming took off 5 bases at V and 2 bases at J, with 5 bases between the two ends. Per the germline V gene, CDR1 is SGHTA and CDR2 is FQGNSA. The CDR3 coding sequence is TGTGCCAGCAGCCCATTCACAGATACGCAGTATTTT. Translated: CASSPFTDTQYF.

The V gene is TRBV7-9, the J gene TRBJ1-1; D unresolved. The V gene lost 2 bases and the J gene lost 8 bases, with 9 bases spanning the gap. The CDR3 has 12 residues. CDR1 and CDR2 from the germline V gene are SEHNR and FQNEAQ (reference sequence). The CDR3 loop is CASSLLPAEAFF. Written as DNA, the CDR3 is TGTGCCAGCAGCTTACTTCCGGCGGAAGCTTTCTTT.

CDR3 nucleotide sequence: TGTGCCAGCAGCCCGAGGACAGGGAATGGAGATACGCAGTATTTT. It yields the protein CASSPRTGNGDTQYF. J is TRBJ2-3 and V is TRBV14; 8 bases fit TRBD1. V was pared by 4 bases and J by 5 bases, with 8 bases of the junction left unmatched. This CDR3 is built from 15 residues. Germline CDR1 reads SGHDN; CDR2 reads FVKESK.

This clonotype showed up many times. J is TRBJ2-5 and V is TRBV14; D remains ambiguous. Trimming shortened V by 3 bases and J by 2 bases, and 4 bases separated the two germline ends. This CDR3 is built from 12 residues. CDR1 is SGHDN, CDR2 FVKESK, per germline. CDR3 nucleotides: TGTGCCAGCAGCCAGGGTCAAGAGACCCAGTACTTC. This translates into CASSQGQETQYF.

This clonotype has more than one count but fewer than ten. V and J are TRBV18 and TRBJ2-5; D is unclear. CDR3 length equals 13 residues. V dropped 5 bases and J dropped 5 bases, with 12 bases sitting between them. Germline V gives CDR1 KGHSH, CDR2 LQKENI. CDR3 in amino acids: CASSSNLGETQYF. The CDR3 DNA sequence: TGTGCCAGCTCATCAAATCTCGGCGAGACCCAGTACTTC.

The chain is built from TRBV20-1 and TRBJ1-4; weak D call: TRBD1 (6 bases). V dropped 4 bases and J dropped 8 bases, with 20 bases sitting between them. The CDR3 sequence is 15 residues long. Germline lookup yields CDR1 DFQATT and CDR2 SNEGSKA (reference sequence). CDR3: CSATQQGGGGEKLFF. The CDR3 DNA reads TGCAGTGCTACCCAACAGGGCGGAGGGGGAGAAAAACTGTTTTTT.

In this sample, this clonotype turned up a few times. V and J are TRBV11-2 and TRBJ2-7; TRBD2 matches at 11 bases. After removal of 4 bases from V and 3 bases from J, the junction contained 8 bases not matched to a gene. There are 16 residues in the CDR3. The germline CDR1 and CDR2 sequences are SGHAT and FQNNGV. The CDR3 DNA is TGTGCCAGCAGCTCCTTGACTAGCGGGGTTCTCTACGAGCAGTACTTC. It encodes CASSSLTSGVLYEQYF.

The chain is built from TRBV7-2 and TRBJ2-3; 11 bases align to TRBD1. Germline trimming cut 5 bases from V and 9 bases from J; bases unmatched to any gene: 10. Germline CDR1 reads SGHTA; CDR2 reads FQGNSA. The CDR3 covers 15 residues. The CDR3 DNA is TGTGCCAGCAGCACAGGACAGGGGGCTCAGGGGACGCAGTATTTT. This translates into CASSTGQGAQGTQYF.

The chain recombines TRBV5-4 with TRBJ2-4; the D is unclear. The germline V and J ends were trimmed by 0 bases and 8 bases, with 15 bases remaining between them. The germline CDR1 and CDR2 sequences are SGHNT and YYREEE (reference sequence). The CDR3 spans 15 residues. The DNA for the CDR3 is TGTGCCAGCAGCTTGGGACCGCGGTATGTCGACATTCAGTACTTC. It translates to CASSLGPRYVDIQYF.

Written as DNA, the CDR3 is TGTGCCAGCAGCAAGACAGGGTACGACGGGGAGCTGTTTTTT. This encodes CASSKTGYDGELFF. V gene TRBV5-4 combines with J gene TRBJ2-2; the match to TRBD1 covers 7 bases. The germline V gene has CDR1 SGHNT and CDR2 YYREEE (reference sequence). Unmatched junction bases numbered 7, after V lost 4 bases and J lost 7 bases. The CDR3 runs 14 residues. Variable domain in full (rest from reference TRBV5-4 and TRBJ2-2): ETGVTQSPTHLIKTRGQQVTLRCSSQSGHNTVSWYQQALGQGPQFIFQYYREEENGRGNFPPRFSGLQFPNYSSELNVNALELDDSALYLCASSKTGYDGELFFGEGSRLTVL.

This clonotype was seen a handful of times. The rearrangement links TRBV3-1 to TRBJ2-3, with 10 bases lining up with TRBD2. The CDR3 sequence is 16 residues long. Trimming at V came to 4 bases and at J to 7 bases, leaving 11 bases not matched to a gene. Germline V gives CDR1 LGHDT, CDR2 YNNKEL (reference sequence). The CDR3 nucleotides are TGTGCCAGCAGCCCGATGTCGAGCGGGAGGGGAAATACGCAGTATTTT. This gives the protein CASSPMSSGRGNTQYF.